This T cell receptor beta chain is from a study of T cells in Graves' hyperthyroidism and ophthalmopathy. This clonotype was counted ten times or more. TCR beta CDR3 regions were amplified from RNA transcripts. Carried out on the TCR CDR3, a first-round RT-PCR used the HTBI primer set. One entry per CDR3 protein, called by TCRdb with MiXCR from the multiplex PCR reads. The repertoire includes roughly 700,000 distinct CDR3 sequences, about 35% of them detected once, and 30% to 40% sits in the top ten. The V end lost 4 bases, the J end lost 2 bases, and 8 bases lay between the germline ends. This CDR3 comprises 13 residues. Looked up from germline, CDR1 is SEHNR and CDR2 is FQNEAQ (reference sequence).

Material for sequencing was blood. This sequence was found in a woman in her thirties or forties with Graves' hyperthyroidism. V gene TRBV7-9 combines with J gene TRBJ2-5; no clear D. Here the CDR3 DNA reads TGTGCCAGCAGCTCTGACAAACAAGAGACCCAGTACTTC. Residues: CASSSDKQETQYF.